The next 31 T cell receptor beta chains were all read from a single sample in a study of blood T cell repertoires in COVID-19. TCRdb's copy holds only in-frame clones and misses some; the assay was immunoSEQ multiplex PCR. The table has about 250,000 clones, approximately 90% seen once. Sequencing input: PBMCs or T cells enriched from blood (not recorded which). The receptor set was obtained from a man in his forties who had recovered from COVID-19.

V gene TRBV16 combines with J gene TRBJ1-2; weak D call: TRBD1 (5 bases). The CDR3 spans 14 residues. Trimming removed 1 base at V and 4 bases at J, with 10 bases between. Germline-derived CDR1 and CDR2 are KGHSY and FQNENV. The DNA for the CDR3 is TGTGCCAGCAGCCAATTCGCGGGGACCTATGGCTACACCTTC. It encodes CASSQFAGTYGYTF.

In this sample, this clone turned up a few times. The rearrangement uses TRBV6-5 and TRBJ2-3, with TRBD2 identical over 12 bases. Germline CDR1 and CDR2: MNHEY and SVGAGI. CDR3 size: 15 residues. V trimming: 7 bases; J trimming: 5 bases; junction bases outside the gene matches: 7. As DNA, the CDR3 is TGTGCCAGCACCTTCCTAGCGGGAGGGCAAGATACGCAGTATTTT. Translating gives CASTFLAGGQDTQYF.

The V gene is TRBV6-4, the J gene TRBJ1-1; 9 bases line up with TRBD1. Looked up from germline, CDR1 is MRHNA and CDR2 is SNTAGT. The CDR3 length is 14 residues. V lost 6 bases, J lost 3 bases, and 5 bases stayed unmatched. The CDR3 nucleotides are TGTGCCAGCAGGCAGACAGGGGGGTACACTGAAGCTTTCTTT. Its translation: CASRQTGGYTEAFF.

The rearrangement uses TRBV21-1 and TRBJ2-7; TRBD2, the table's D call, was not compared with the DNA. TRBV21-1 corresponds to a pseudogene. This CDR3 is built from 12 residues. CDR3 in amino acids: CARESRTYEQYF. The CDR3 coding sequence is TGTGCCAGGGAGAGCCGAACCTACGAGCAGTACTTC.

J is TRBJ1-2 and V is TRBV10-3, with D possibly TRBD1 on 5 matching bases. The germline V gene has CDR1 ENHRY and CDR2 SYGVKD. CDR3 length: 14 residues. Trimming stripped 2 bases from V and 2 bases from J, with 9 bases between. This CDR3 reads CAISEQGPNYGYTF. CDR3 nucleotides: TGTGCCATCAGTGAGCAGGGCCCAAACTATGGCTACACCTTC.

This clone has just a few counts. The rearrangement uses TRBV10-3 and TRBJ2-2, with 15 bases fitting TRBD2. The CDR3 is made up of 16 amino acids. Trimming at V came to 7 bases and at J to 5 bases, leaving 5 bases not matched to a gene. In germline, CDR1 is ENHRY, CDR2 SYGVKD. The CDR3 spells CAINGLAGGPTGELFF. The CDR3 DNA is TGTGCCATCAACGGACTAGCGGGAGGGCCGACCGGGGAGCTGTTTTTT.

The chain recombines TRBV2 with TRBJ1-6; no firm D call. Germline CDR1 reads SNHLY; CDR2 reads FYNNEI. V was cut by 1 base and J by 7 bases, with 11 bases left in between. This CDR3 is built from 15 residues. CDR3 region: CASSEVQTSNSPLHF. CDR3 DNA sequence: TGTGCCAGCAGTGAAGTCCAGACTTCAAATTCACCCCTCCACTTT.

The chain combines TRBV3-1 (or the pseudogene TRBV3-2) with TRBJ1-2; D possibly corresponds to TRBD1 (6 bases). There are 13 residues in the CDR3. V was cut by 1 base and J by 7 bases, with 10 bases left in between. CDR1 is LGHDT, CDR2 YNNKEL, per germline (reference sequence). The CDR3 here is CASSQAGASGYTF. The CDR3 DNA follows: TGTGCCAGCAGCCAAGCAGGGGCTAGTGGCTACACCTTC.

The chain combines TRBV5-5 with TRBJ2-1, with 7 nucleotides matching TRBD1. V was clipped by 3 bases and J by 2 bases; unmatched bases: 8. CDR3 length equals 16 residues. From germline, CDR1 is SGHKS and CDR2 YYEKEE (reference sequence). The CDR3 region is CASSSVQGIAYNEQFF. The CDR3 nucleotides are TGTGCCAGCAGCTCAGTACAGGGGATCGCCTACAATGAGCAGTTCTTC.

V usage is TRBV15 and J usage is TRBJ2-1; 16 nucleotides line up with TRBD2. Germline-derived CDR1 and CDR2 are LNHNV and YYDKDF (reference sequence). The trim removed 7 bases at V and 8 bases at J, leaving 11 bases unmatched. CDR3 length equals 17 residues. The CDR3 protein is CATKLGLAGGLPDEQFF. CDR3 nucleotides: TGTGCCACCAAACTGGGACTAGCGGGAGGGTTACCCGATGAGCAGTTCTTC.

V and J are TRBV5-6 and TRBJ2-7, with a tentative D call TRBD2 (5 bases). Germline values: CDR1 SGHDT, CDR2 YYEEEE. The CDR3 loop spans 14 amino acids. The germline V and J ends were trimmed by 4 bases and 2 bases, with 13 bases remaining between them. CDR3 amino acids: CASSQPTGTYEQYF. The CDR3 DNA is TGTGCCAGCAGCCAGCCTACCGGGACCTACGAGCAGTACTTC.

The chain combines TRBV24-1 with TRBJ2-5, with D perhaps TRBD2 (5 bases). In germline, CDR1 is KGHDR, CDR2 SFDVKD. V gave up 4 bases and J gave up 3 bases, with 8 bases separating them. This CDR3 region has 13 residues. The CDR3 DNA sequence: TGTGCCACCAGTGAGACTAATAAAGAGACCCAGTACTTC. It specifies CATSETNKETQYF.

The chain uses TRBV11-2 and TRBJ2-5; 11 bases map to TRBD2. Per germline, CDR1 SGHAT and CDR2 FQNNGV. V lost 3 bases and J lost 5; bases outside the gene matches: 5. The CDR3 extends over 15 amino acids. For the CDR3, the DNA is TGTGCCAGCAGCTTGGATAGCGGGGGGGCGGAGACCCAGTACTTC. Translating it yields CASSLDSGGAETQYF.

CDR3 residues: CASSDLGVSNSPLHF. The CDR3 DNA sequence: TGTGCCAGCAGTGATCTAGGGGTTAGCAATTCACCCCTCCACTTT. V usage is TRBV2 and J usage is TRBJ1-6; possible D gene TRBD1, 5 bases. The CDR3 has 15 residues. Germline V gene lookup returns CDR1 SNHLY and CDR2 FYNNEI. V lost 3 bases, J lost 7 bases, and 13 bases lay in between.

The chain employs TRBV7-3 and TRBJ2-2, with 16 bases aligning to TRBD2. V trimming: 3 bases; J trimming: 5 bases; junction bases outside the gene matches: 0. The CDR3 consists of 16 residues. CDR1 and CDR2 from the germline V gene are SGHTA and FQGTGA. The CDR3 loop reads CASSLGLAGGTGELFF. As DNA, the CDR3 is TGTGCCAGCAGCTTGGGACTAGCGGGGGGGACCGGGGAGCTGTTTTTT.

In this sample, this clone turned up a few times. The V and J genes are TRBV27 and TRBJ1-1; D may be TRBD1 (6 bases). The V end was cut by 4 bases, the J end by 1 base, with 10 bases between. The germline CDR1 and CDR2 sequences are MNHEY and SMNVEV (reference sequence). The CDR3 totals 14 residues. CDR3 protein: CASSYRTENTEAFF. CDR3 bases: TGTGCCAGCAGTTATAGGACAGAGAACACTGAAGCTTTCTTT.

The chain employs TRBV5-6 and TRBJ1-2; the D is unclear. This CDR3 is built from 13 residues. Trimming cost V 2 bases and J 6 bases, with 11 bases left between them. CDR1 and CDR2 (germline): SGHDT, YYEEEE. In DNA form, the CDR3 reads TGTGCCAGCAGCTTTGCGGTGTCAGATGGCTACACCTTC. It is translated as CASSFAVSDGYTF.

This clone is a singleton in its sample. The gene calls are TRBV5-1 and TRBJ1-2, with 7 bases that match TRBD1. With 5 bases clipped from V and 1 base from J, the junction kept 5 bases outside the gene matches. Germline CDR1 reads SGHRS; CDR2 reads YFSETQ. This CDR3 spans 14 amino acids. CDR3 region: CASRQQGFNYGYTF. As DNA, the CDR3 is TGCGCCAGCAGACAACAGGGGTTTAACTATGGCTACACCTTC.

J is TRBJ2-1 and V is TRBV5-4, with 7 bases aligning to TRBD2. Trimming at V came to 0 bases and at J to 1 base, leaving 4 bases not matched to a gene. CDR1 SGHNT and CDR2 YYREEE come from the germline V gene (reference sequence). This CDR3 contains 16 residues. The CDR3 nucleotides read TGTGCCAGCAGCTTGGGTGGTAGCGGGTCCTACAATGAGCAGTTCTTC. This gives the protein CASSLGGSGSYNEQFF.

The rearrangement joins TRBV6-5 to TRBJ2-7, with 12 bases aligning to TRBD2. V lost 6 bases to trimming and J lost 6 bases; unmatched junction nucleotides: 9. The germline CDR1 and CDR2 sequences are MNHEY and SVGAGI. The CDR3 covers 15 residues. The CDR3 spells CASRSPTSGSTEQYF. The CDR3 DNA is TGTGCCAGCAGGAGCCCGACTAGCGGGAGTACCGAGCAGTACTTC.

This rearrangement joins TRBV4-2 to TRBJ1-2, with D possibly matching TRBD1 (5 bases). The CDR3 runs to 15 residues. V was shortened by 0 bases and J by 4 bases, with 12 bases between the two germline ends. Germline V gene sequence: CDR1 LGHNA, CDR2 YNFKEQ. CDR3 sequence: CASSQDYGGLYGYTF. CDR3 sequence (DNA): TGTGCCAGCAGCCAAGATTACGGGGGACTCTATGGCTACACCTTC.

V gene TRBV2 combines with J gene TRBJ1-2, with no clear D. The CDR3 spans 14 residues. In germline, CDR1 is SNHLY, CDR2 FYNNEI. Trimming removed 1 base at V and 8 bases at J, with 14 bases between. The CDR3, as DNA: TGTGCCAGCAGTGAAGTGGGCTCAACGCTGGGCTACACCTTC. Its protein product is CASSEVGSTLGYTF.

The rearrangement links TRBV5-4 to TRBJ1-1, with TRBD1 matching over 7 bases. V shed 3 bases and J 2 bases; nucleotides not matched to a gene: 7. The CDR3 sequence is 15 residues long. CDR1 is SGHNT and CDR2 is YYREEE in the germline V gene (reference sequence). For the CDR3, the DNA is TGTGCCAGCAGCTCTATGGGACAGCCTAACACTGAAGCTTTCTTT. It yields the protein CASSSMGQPNTEAFF.

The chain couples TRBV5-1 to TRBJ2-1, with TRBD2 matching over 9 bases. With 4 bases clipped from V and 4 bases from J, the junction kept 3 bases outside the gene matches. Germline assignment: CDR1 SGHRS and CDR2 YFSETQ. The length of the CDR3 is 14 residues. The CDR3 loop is CASSMSGGYNEQFF. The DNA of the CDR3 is TGCGCCAGCAGCATGAGCGGGGGGTACAATGAGCAGTTCTTC.

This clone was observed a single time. This CDR3 reads CASSLARDTYEQYF. The CDR3 DNA is TGCGCCAGCAGCTTGGCAAGGGACACCTACGAGCAGTACTTC. This chain uses TRBV5-1 with TRBJ2-7; D possibly corresponds to TRBD1 (6 bases). The V end was cut by 0 bases, the J end by 2 bases, with 9 bases between. The CDR3 contains 14 residues. CDR1 is SGHRS, CDR2 YFSETQ, per germline.

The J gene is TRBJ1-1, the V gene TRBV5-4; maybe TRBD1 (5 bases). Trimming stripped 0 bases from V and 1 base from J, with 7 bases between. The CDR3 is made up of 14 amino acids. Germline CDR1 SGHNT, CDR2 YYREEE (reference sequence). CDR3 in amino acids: CASSLDGGNTEAFF. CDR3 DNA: TGTGCCAGCAGCTTGGACGGGGGGAACACTGAAGCTTTCTTT.

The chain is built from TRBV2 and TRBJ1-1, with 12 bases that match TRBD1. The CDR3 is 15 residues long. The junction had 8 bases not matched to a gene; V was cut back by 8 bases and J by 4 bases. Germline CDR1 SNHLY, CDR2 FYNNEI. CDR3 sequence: CASAGQGAPGTEAFF. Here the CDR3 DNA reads TGTGCCAGCGCGGGACAGGGGGCGCCGGGCACTGAAGCTTTCTTT.

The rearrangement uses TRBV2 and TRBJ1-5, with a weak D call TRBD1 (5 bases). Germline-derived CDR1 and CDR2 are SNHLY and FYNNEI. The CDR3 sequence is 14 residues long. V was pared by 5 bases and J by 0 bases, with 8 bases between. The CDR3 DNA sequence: TGTGCCAGCAGTCAACAGGATAGCAATCAGCCCCAGCATTTT. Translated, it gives CASSQQDSNQPQHF. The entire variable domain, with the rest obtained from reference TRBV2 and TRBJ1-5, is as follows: EPEVTQTPSHQVTQMGQEVILRCVPISNHLYFYWYRQILGQKVEFLVSFYNNEISEKSEIFDDQFSVERPDGSNFTLKIRSTKLEDSAMYFCASSQQDSNQPQHFGDGTRLSIL.

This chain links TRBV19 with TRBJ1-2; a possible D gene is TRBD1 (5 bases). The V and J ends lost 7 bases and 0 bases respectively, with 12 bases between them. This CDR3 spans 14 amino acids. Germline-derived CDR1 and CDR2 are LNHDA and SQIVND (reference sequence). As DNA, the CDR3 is TGTGCCAGTATCTCCCGGACATCTAACTATGGCTACACCTTC. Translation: CASISRTSNYGYTF.

The CDR3 here is CASSLNQREVETQYF. In DNA form, the CDR3 reads TGTGCCAGCAGCTTAAACCAGCGGGAGGTAGAGACCCAGTACTTC. The gene calls are TRBV7-8 and TRBJ2-5, with 9 bases aligning to TRBD2. This CDR3 comprises 15 residues. The V segment lost 2 bases and the J segment 4 bases; nucleotides outside the gene matches: 5. Germline CDR1 is SGHVS and CDR2 is FQNEAQ.

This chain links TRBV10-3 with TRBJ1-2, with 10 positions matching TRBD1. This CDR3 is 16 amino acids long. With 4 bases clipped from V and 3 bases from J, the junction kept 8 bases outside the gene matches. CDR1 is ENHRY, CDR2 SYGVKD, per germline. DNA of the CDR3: TGTGCCATCAGTGGGGGACAGGGGATGAGGTACTATGGCTACACCTTC. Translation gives CAISGGQGMRYYGYTF.